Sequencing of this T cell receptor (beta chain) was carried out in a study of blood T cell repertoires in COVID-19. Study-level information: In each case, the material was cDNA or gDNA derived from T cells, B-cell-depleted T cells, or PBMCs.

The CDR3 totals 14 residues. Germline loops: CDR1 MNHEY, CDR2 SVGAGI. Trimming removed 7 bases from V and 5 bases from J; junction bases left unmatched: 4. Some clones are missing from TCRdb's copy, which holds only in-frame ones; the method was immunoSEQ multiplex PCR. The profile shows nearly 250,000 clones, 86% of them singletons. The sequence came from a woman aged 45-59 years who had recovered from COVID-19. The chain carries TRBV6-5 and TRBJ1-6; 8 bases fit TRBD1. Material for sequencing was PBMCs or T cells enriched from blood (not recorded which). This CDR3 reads CASTPGQDNSPLHF. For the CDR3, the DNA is TGTGCCAGCACCCCGGGACAGGATAATTCACCCCTCCACTTT.